The 24 T cell receptor beta chains presented below share a single source sample, sequenced in a study of T cells in Graves' hyperthyroidism and ophthalmopathy. Amplification yielded TCR beta CDR3 regions, with RNA transcripts as the source. During a first-round RT-PCR of the TCR CDR3, the HTBI primer set was used. TCRdb itself ran the multiplex PCR reads through MiXCR, one entry per CDR3 protein. The sample holds about 590,000 distinct CDR3 sequences; 15% to 19% are singletons and the top ten take about 7%. The sample was blood. Every receptor here comes from a woman aged 25 to 45 with Graves' hyperthyroidism.

This clonotype has a handful of counts. J is TRBJ2-5 and V is TRBV7-9; TRBD1 aligns across 9 bases. Germline V gene sequence: CDR1 SEHNR, CDR2 FQNEAQ (reference sequence). With V trimmed by 5 bases and J by 11 bases, 18 bases remained unmatched. The length of the CDR3 is 16 residues. The CDR3 reads CASSLLTGTGPSGQYF. CDR3 DNA: TGTGCCAGCAGCCTCCTTACCGGGACAGGGCCTAGCGGTCAGTACTTC.

This clonotype was seen more than once but under ten times. V and J are TRBV10-3 and TRBJ2-7; D is unresolved. Trimming took 3 bases from V and 0 from J, leaving 9 bases between them. The germline V gene has CDR1 ENHRY and CDR2 SYGVKD. The CDR3 extends over 14 amino acids. The CDR3 sequence is CAISDLAPSYEQYF. For the CDR3, the DNA is TGTGCCATCAGTGACCTGGCTCCCTCCTACGAGCAGTACTTC.

This clonotype was seen repeatedly, ten times or more. The V call is TRBV13, the J call TRBJ2-7; D remains unclear. The V end lost 1 base, the J end lost 6 bases, and 10 bases lay between the germline ends. The CDR3 has 13 residues. Germline V CDR1 and CDR2: PRHDT, FYEKMQ (reference sequence). CDR3: CASSLVKVGEQYF. Written as DNA, the CDR3 is TGTGCCAGCAGCTTAGTTAAGGTTGGCGAGCAGTACTTC.

This clonotype was observed a handful of times. The chain is built from TRBV4-2 and TRBJ2-3, with TRBD1 as a possible D gene (6 bases). Germline CDR1 reads LGHNA; CDR2 reads YNFKEQ. Trimming left V 0 bases short and J 2 bases short, with 12 bases between. The CDR3 is made up of 16 amino acids. CDR3 nucleotide sequence: TGTGCCAGCAGCCAAGATGCAGGGGCCCCCACAGATACGCAGTATTTT. Amino acid sequence: CASSQDAGAPTDTQYF.

The sample holds many counts of this clonotype. The chain couples TRBV12-3 or TRBV12-4 to TRBJ1-2; 7 bases align to TRBD1. CDR3 length: 12 residues. Trimming removed 4 bases from V and 7 bases from J; junction bases left unmatched: 3. The CDR3: CASSSNRGGYTF. CDR3 nucleotide sequence: TGTGCCAGCAGTTCAAACAGGGGTGGCTACACCTTC.

This clonotype was counted at least ten times. This sequence joins TRBV5-1 and TRBJ2-2; D gene unclear. Looked up from germline, CDR1 is SGHRS and CDR2 is YFSETQ. CDR3 length: 13 residues. V was pared by 0 bases and J by 10 bases, with 10 bases between. CDR3 sequence reads: CASSLVTELELFF. CDR3 DNA sequence: TGCGCCAGCAGCTTGGTTACAGAATTGGAGCTGTTTTTT.

The genes are TRBV20-1 and TRBJ1-2; D perhaps matches TRBD1 (5 bases). Germline V gives CDR1 DFQATT, CDR2 SNEGSKA (reference sequence). The CDR3 is made up of 13 amino acids. V was shortened by 6 bases and J by 5 bases, with 16 bases between the two germline ends. The CDR3 DNA sequence: TGCAGTGCCGGGACGGAGGGCCTATATGGCTACACCTTC. This translates into CSAGTEGLYGYTF.

This clonotype came up many times. This chain joins TRBV29-1 and TRBJ1-1; a possible D gene is TRBD1 (6 bases). The V end lost 6 bases, the J end lost 0 bases, and 11 bases lay between the germline ends. The CDR3 totals 13 residues. Per the germline V gene, CDR1 is SQVTM and CDR2 is ANQGSEA. In DNA, the CDR3 is TGCAGCGTACAGACAGGCATGAACACTGAAGCTTTCTTT. Protein: CSVQTGMNTEAFF.

This clonotype has ten or more counts. The V call is TRBV7-2, the J call TRBJ1-1; D gene unclear. V shed 5 bases and J shed 0 bases, with 13 bases lying between them. In germline, CDR1 is SGHTA, CDR2 FQGNSA. The CDR3 extends over 15 amino acids. The CDR3 sequence: CASSPGYYMNTEAFF. The CDR3 DNA follows: TGTGCCAGCAGCCCGGGATACTACATGAACACTGAAGCTTTCTTT.

This clonotype has only a few counts. V gene TRBV7-9 combines with J gene TRBJ2-2; D gene ambiguous. V was shortened by 2 bases and J by 6 bases, with 10 bases between the two germline ends. The germline V gene encodes CDR1 SEHNR and CDR2 FQNEAQ (reference sequence). There are 14 residues in the CDR3. The CDR3 loop reads CASSLRLNAGELFF. CDR3 coding DNA: TGTGCCAGCAGCTTAAGACTCAATGCCGGGGAGCTGTTTTTT.

This clonotype was picked up a small number of times. This may be a read error, as it is one base from a much larger clone. The chain joins TRBV7-9 to TRBJ2-5, with D maybe TRBD2 (5 bases). The CDR3 has 13 residues. The germline V gene has CDR1 SEHNR and CDR2 FQNEAQ (reference sequence). CDR3 in amino acids: CTSSLSLAETQYF. CDR3 DNA sequence: TGTACCAGCAGCTTAAGTCTAGCAGAGACCCAGTACTTC. Based on the CDR3 plus reference TRBV7-9 and TRBJ2-5, the full variable domain is DTGVSQNPRHKITKRGQNVTFRCDPISEHNRLYWYRQTLGQGPEFLTYFQNEAQLEKSRLLSDRFSAERPKGSFSTLEIQRTEQGDSAMYLCTSSLSLAETQYFGPGTRLLVL.

The rearrangement links TRBV5-1 to TRBJ2-1; 12 bases align to TRBD2. J gave up 10 bases and V 2 bases, and 4 bases lay outside the gene matches. This CDR3 is 14 amino acids long. Germline V gene data show CDR1 as SGHRS and CDR2 as YFSETQ. As DNA, the CDR3 is TGCGCCAGCAGCTTAGGGACTAGCGGGCAAGAGCAGTTCTTC. Its translation is CASSLGTSGQEQFF.

The sample holds a few counts of this clonotype. The chain carries TRBV7-6 and TRBJ2-3, with D possibly TRBD2 on 5 matching bases. Trimming left V 5 bases short and J 0 bases short, with 12 bases between. The length of the CDR3 is 15 residues. Germline V CDR1 and CDR2: SGHVS, FNYEAQ. The CDR3 DNA sequence: TGTGCCAGCAGCCCCTTTGGCGGGAGCACAGATACGCAGTATTTT. Amino acid sequence: CASSPFGGSTDTQYF.

The V and J genes are TRBV6-1 and TRBJ1-4; D uncertain. Deletions cut 3 bases from V and 4 bases from J, with 12 bases between. The CDR3 is 15 amino acids. In germline, CDR1 is MNHNS, CDR2 SASEGT. CDR3 DNA: TGTGCCAGCAGTGACCCGGGCCCCTTTAATGAAAAACTGTTTTTT. Its protein is CASSDPGPFNEKLFF.

This chain connects TRBV6-2 or TRBV6-3 to TRBJ2-5; 10 nucleotides line up with TRBD2. The CDR3 is 15 residues long. After removal of 6 bases from V and 2 bases from J, the junction contained 6 bases not matched to a gene. Germline V CDR1 and CDR2: MNHEY, SVGEGT. The CDR3 DNA sequence: TGTGCCAGCAGACCTAGCGGGAGTTGGCAAGAGACCCAGTACTTC. Translating it yields CASRPSGSWQETQYF.

This clonotype was found many times. This chain connects TRBV3-1 to TRBJ2-7; D gene ambiguous. The V end lost 4 bases, the J end lost 0 bases, and 7 bases lay between the germline ends. Germline V gene sequence: CDR1 LGHDT, CDR2 YNNKEL (reference sequence). The CDR3 has 13 residues. CDR3 loop: CASSPAISYEQYF. As DNA, the CDR3 is TGTGCCAGCAGCCCGGCGATCTCCTACGAGCAGTACTTC.

This clonotype was recorded many times. This chain links TRBV7-2 with TRBJ2-4, with D perhaps given as TRBD1 or TRBD2 (6 bases each). Per the germline V gene, CDR1 is SGHTA and CDR2 is FQGNSA. Trimming removed 5 bases at V and 0 bases at J, with 23 bases between. The CDR3 consists of 19 residues. Here the CDR3 reads CASSLLRGRQDLAKNIQYF. CDR3 DNA sequence: TGTGCCAGCAGCCTCTTACGGGGGAGACAGGACCTAGCCAAAAACATTCAGTACTTC.

This clonotype was seen a handful of times. The J gene is TRBJ1-5, the V gene TRBV7-2, with D unresolved. The germline V and J ends were trimmed by 5 bases and 7 bases, with 12 bases remaining between them. Germline V gene data show CDR1 as SGHTA and CDR2 as FQGNSA. CDR3 length: 13 residues. The CDR3 loop is CASSRTVEQPQHF. In nucleotides, the CDR3 is TGTGCCAGCAGCCGAACCGTGGAGCAGCCCCAGCATTTT. The full variable domain, rest sourced from reference TRBV7-2 and TRBJ1-5, is GAGVSQSPSNKVTEKGKDVELRCDPISGHTALYWYRQSLGQGLEFLIYFQGNSAPDKSGLPSDRFSAERTGGSVSTLTIQRTQQEDSAVYLCASSRTVEQPQHFGDGTRLSIL.

This clonotype was counted ten times or more. The chain recombines TRBV3-1 with TRBJ1-4; D unresolved. Trimming pared 0 bases from V and 8 bases from J, leaving 13 bases between. Germline loops: CDR1 LGHDT, CDR2 YNNKEL (reference sequence). This CDR3 has 15 residues. The CDR3 sequence: CASSQDSSPWEKLFF. The CDR3 DNA follows: TGTGCCAGCAGCCAAGATTCTAGCCCCTGGGAAAAACTGTTTTTT.

This clonotype turned up a few times. V gene TRBV6-6 combines with J gene TRBJ1-5; perhaps TRBD1 as D (5 bases). This CDR3 contains 15 residues. V was trimmed by 2 bases and J by 2 bases, leaving 10 bases between them. Germline lookup yields CDR1 MNHNY and CDR2 SVGAGI (reference sequence). CDR3 in amino acids: CASSYRDSGNQPQHF. As DNA, the CDR3 is TGTGCCAGCAGTTACAGGGACTCCGGCAATCAGCCCCAGCATTTT.

Notes on this clonotype: A much larger clone lies one base from this, so it may be a read error. The V gene is TRBV7-2, the J gene TRBJ2-3; D call uncertain. Trimming removed 2 bases from V and 8 bases from J, with 14 bases in between. Germline V lookup: CDR1 SGHTA, CDR2 FQGNSA. CDR3 length: 14 residues. Written as DNA, the CDR3 is TGTGCCAGCAGCTTAAGGGCAGCCTCAGGTACGCAGTATTTT. Encoded protein: CASSLRAASGTQYF.

This clonotype occurred many times. CDR3 residues: CSARYSSDNTEAFF. The CDR3 DNA reads as TGCAGTGCTAGATACAGTTCAGATAACACTGAAGCTTTCTTT. The chain recombines TRBV20-1 with TRBJ1-1; D not certain. CDR3 length: 14 amino acids. Germline CDR1 and CDR2: DFQATT and SNEGSKA (reference sequence). V was cut by 2 bases and J by 2 bases, with 12 bases left in between.

The table lists this clonotype with many counts. V gene TRBV18 combines with J gene TRBJ2-1; 7 positions match TRBD2. V lost 4 bases, J lost 0 bases, and 6 bases stayed unmatched. The CDR3 runs 16 residues. Germline assignment: CDR1 KGHSH and CDR2 LQKENI. The CDR3 spells CASSRIGGSSYNEQFF. CDR3 coding DNA: TGTGCCAGCTCACGTATCGGGGGGAGCTCCTACAATGAGCAGTTCTTC.

At least ten counts were recorded for this clonotype. The V gene is TRBV5-4, the J gene TRBJ2-3, with 13 bases fitting TRBD2. Trimming cost V 4 bases and J 4 bases; bases outside gene matches: 9. This CDR3 comprises 17 residues. The germline V gene has CDR1 SGHNT and CDR2 YYREEE (reference sequence). Here the CDR3 reads CASSVGLAGVDADTQYF. CDR3 sequence (DNA): TGTGCCAGCAGCGTCGGACTAGCGGGAGTTGACGCAGATACGCAGTATTTT.